Shown below are 9 T cell receptor beta chains from a single sample sequenced in a study of blood T cell repertoires in COVID-19. Libraries were prepared by immunoSEQ multiplex PCR; TCRdb keeps only in-frame clonotypes and omits some of them. This table has a few hundred thousand clones, 87% appearing once. The specimen sequenced was PBMCs or T cells enriched from blood (not recorded which). The receptor source for this set is a woman aged 50 to 65 who had recovered from COVID-19.

The CDR3 DNA follows: TGTGCCAGCAGCTTAGTGGGGCGGGGGCAGAGGGAGACCCAGTACTTC. It encodes CASSLVGRGQRETQYF. V gene TRBV7-2 combines with J gene TRBJ2-5; tentatively, D is TRBD2 (7 bases). Germline V gene lookup returns CDR1 SGHTA and CDR2 FQGNSA. This CDR3 has 16 amino acids. The germline V and J ends were trimmed by 1 base and 5 bases, with 17 bases remaining between them. The full variable domain, in which reference TRBV7-2 and TRBJ2-5 provide the parts outside the CDR3, is GAGVSQSPSNKVTEKGKDVELRCDPISGHTALYWYRQSLGQGLEFLIYFQGNSAPDKSGLPSDRFSAERTGGSVSTLTIQRTQQEDSAVYLCASSLVGRGQRETQYFGPGTRLLVL.

The rearrangement joins TRBV13 to TRBJ1-1, with a weak D call TRBD1 (6 bases). CDR3 length: 14 residues. Germline CDR1 is PRHDT and CDR2 is FYEKMQ (reference sequence). Between the trimmed V and J ends, which lost 5 bases and 0 bases, there was a span of 10 bases. The CDR3 loop is CASSTWTVNTEAFF. CDR3 bases: TGTGCCAGCAGCACCTGGACAGTGAACACTGAAGCTTTCTTT.

The rearrangement joins TRBV28 to TRBJ1-5; D ambiguous. CDR1 is MDHEN, CDR2 SYDVKM, per germline. V shed 3 bases and J shed 2 bases, with 11 bases lying between them. CDR3 length equals 15 residues. The CDR3 region has the DNA TGTGCCAGCAGTTTTGAGGGCTTTGGCAATCAGCCCCAGCATTTT. Translated: CASSFEGFGNQPQHF.

The chain employs TRBV9 and TRBJ2-4; 10 bases align to TRBD2. Trimming took 1 base from V and 5 from J; bases not matched to a gene: 6. The CDR3 is made up of 16 amino acids. Germline-derived CDR1 and CDR2 are SGDLS and YYNGEE. The CDR3 protein is CASSVYSSGGQNIQYF. CDR3 coding DNA: TGTGCCAGCAGCGTATACAGTAGCGGGGGGCAAAACATTCAGTACTTC.

The chain has TRBV2 and TRBJ1-1; D not certain. The germline CDR1 and CDR2 sequences are SNHLY and FYNNEI. The germline V and J ends were trimmed by 6 bases and 3 bases, with 8 bases remaining between them. This CDR3 comprises 12 residues. CDR3 DNA sequence: TGTGCCAGCAGGGGAGGACACACTGAAGCTTTCTTT. This codes for CASRGGHTEAFF.

This chain joins TRBV28 and TRBJ1-1, with D unclear. The germline V and J ends were trimmed by 3 bases and 5 bases, with 7 bases remaining between them. Germline V lookup: CDR1 MDHEN, CDR2 SYDVKM. The length of the CDR3 is 12 residues. CDR3 protein: CASSFLRTEAFF. Written as DNA, the CDR3 is TGTGCCAGCAGTTTTCTACGGACTGAAGCTTTCTTT.

V usage is TRBV28 and J usage is TRBJ1-5; D is unresolved. Germline V lookup: CDR1 MDHEN, CDR2 SYDVKM. CDR3 length: 12 amino acids. V lost 2 bases, J lost 4 bases, and 3 bases lay in between. In DNA, the CDR3 is TGTGCCAGCAGTTTAGAGAATCAGCCCCAGCATTTT. Protein sequence: CASSLENQPQHF. Complete variable domain (other parts from reference TRBV28 and TRBJ1-5): DVKVTQSSRYLVKRTGEKVFLECVQDMDHENMFWYRQDPGLGLRLIYFSYDVKMKEKGDIPEGYSVSREKKERFSLILESASTNQTSMYLCASSLENQPQHFGDGTRLSIL.

The J gene is TRBJ2-5, the V gene TRBV3-1 (or the pseudogene TRBV3-2), with a tentative D call TRBD1 (5 bases). The V end was cut by 4 bases, the J end by 5 bases, with 11 bases between. The CDR3 consists of 13 residues. Germline values: CDR1 LGHDT, CDR2 YNNKEL (reference sequence). As DNA, the CDR3 is TGTGCCAGCAGCCGTACTGGGGCGGAGACCCAGTACTTC. Translation: CASSRTGAETQYF.

This chain links TRBV7-9 with TRBJ2-7; 7 nucleotides match TRBD2. CDR1 is SEHNR, CDR2 FQNEAQ, per germline (reference sequence). Trimming removed 4 bases from V and 5 bases from J; junction bases left unmatched: 8. This CDR3 contains 14 residues. The CDR3 region is CASSWGGRKDEQYF. In DNA, the CDR3 is TGTGCCAGCAGCTGGGGGGGTAGGAAGGACGAGCAGTACTTC. The variable domain in full, with the rest retrieved from reference TRBV7-9 and TRBJ2-7, is DTGVSQNPRHKITKRGQNVTFRCDPISEHNRLYWYRQTLGQGPEFLTYFQNEAQLEKSRLLSDRFSAERPKGSFSTLEIQRTEQGDSAMYLCASSWGGRKDEQYFGPGTRLTVT.